This TCR beta chain was captured by sequencing in a study of shared clonotypes between healthy human individuals. CDR3 length: 15 amino acids. The J segment lost 9 bases and the V segment lost 1 base, leaving 9 bases of the junction unmatched. Germline V gene data show CDR1 as SGHRS and CDR2 as YFSETQ. Partitioning of CD4+ cells yielded a CD45RA+ naive subset and a CD45RA-negative memory subset. The repertoire was sequenced with immunoSEQ multiplex PCR; TCRdb's copy has only in-frame clones and lacks some. The sample includes a few million clones, roughly 92% seen only once; the top ten take roughly 0.14%.

Material for sequencing was naive CD4+ T cells sorted from blood. Subset described: CD45RA+ positively selected. J is TRBJ2-1 and V is TRBV5-1, with 8 bases lining up with TRBD2. The TCR was taken from a man between 18 and 29 years old in good health. In nucleotides, the CDR3 is TGCGCCAGCAGCTTGAGTCCAGCGGGAGAGGGTGAGCAGTTCTTC. As protein: CASSLSPAGEGEQFF.